This T cell receptor (beta chain) was profiled in a study of T cell changes during pregnancy in multiple sclerosis. The CDR3 spans 15 residues. Germline assignment: CDR1 MNHNS and CDR2 SASEGT. Trimming left V 1 base short and J 0 bases short, with 7 bases between. Clones were sequenced by immunoSEQ multiplex PCR, and TCRdb holds only the in-frame ones, with some missing. The sample holds tens of thousands of clones; more than 90% are singletons and the top ten take 12%. V usage is TRBV6-1 and J usage is TRBJ1-3; no definite D call. The sequence was obtained from a female donor with multiple sclerosis, enrolled in a pregnancy study. Here the sequenced sample was CD8+ T cells from peripheral blood mononuclear cells, taken after pregnancy. This CDR3 is CASSEGLDSGNTIYF. The CDR3 DNA is TGTGCCAGCAGTGAAGGGTTAGACTCTGGAAACACCATATATTTT.